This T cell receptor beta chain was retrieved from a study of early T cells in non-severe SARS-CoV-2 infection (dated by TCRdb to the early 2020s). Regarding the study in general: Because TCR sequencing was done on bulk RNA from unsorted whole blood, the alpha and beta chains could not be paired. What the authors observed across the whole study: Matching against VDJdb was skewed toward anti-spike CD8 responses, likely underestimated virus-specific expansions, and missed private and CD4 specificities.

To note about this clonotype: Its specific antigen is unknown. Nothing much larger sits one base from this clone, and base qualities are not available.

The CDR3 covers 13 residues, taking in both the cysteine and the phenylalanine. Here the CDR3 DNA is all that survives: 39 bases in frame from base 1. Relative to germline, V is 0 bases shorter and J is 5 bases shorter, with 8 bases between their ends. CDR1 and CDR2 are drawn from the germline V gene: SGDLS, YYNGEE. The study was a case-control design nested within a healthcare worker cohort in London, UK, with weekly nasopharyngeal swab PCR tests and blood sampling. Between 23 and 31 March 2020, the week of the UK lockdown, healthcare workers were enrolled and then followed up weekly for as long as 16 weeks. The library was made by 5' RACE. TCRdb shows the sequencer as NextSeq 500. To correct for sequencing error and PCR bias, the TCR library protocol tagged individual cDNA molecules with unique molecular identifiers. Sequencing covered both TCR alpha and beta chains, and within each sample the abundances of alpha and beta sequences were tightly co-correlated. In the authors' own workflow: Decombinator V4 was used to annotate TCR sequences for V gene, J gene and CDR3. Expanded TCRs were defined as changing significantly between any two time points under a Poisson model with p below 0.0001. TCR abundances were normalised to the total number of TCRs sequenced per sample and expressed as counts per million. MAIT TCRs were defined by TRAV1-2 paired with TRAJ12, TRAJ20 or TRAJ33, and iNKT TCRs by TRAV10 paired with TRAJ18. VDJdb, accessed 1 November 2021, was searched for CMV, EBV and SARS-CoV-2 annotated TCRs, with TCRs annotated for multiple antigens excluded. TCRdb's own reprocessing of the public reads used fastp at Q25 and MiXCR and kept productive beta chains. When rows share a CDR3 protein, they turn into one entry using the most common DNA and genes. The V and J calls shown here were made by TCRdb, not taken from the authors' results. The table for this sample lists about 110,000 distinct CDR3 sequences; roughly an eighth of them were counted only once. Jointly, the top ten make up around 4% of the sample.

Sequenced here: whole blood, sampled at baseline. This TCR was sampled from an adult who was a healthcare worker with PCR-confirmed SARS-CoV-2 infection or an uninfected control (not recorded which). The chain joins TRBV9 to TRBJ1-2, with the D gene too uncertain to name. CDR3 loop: CASSVDTDYGYTF. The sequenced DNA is TGTGCCAGCAGCGTAGATACGGATTATGGCTACACCTTC.